This passage covers 9 T cell receptor beta chains from one sample sequenced in a study of blood T cell repertoires in COVID-19. Clones were sequenced by immunoSEQ multiplex PCR, and TCRdb holds only the in-frame ones, with some missing. This table holds over 150,000 clones, roughly 88% found once. Sequenced material: peripheral blood. Source of these receptors: a human donor in a cohort sampled during active COVID-19.

The V call is TRBV14, the J call TRBJ2-7; maybe TRBD1 (6 bases). This CDR3 has 14 residues. The germline gives CDR1 SGHDN, CDR2 FVKESK. Trimming took 1 base from V and 9 from J, leaving 16 bases between them. CDR3 loop: CASSQGTGWFGQYF. DNA for the CDR3: TGTGCCAGCAGCCAAGGCACAGGGTGGTTTGGGCAGTACTTC. Full variable domain (remainder filled in from reference TRBV14 and TRBJ2-7): EAGVTQFPSHSVIEKGQTVTLRCDPISGHDNLYWYRRVMGKEIKFLLHFVKESKQDESGMPNNRFLAERTGGTYSTLKVQPAELEDSGVYFCASSQGTGWFGQYFGPGTRLTVT.

The chain joins TRBV18 to TRBJ2-7, with TRBD1 matching 12 bases. Trimming at V came to 2 bases and at J to 6 bases, leaving 8 bases not matched to a gene. The CDR3 contains 16 residues. Germline V gene sequence: CDR1 KGHSH, CDR2 LQKENI. The DNA for the CDR3 is TGTGCCAGCTCACCATCATACCGGGACAGGGGGCTCGAGCAGTACTTC. Translating gives CASSPSYRDRGLEQYF.

The chain joins TRBV5-5 to TRBJ1-2; 9 nucleotides agree with TRBD1. Germline CDR1 is SGHKS and CDR2 is YYEKEE (reference sequence). The trim removed 4 bases at V and 5 bases at J, leaving 9 bases unmatched. This CDR3 is 15 amino acids long. In DNA form, the CDR3 reads TGTGCCAGCAGCGTGACCGGGACAGGGTCATATGGCTACACCTTC. Its protein is CASSVTGTGSYGYTF.

The V gene is TRBV5-1, the J gene TRBJ1-1; D ambiguous. The germline V gene has CDR1 SGHRS and CDR2 YFSETQ. The CDR3 covers 15 residues. V lost 0 bases and J 0 bases, leaving 9 bases between the germline ends. The CDR3 DNA reads as TGCGCCAGCAGCTTGGTTCAGATCATGAACACTGAAGCTTTCTTT. This translates into CASSLVQIMNTEAFF.

V and J are TRBV30 and TRBJ2-1; a weak D match, TRBD2 (5 bases). Germline CDR1 is GTSNPN and CDR2 is SVGIG (reference sequence). V gave up 3 bases and J gave up 3 bases, with 15 bases separating them. There are 15 residues in the CDR3. The CDR3 nucleotides read TGTGCCTGGAGCTACCGAAGCGAGGGCTACAATGAGCAGTTCTTC. It codes for CAWSYRSEGYNEQFF.

The chain has TRBV28 and TRBJ1-1; D gene unclear. Trimming took 3 bases from V and 2 from J, leaving 10 bases between them. Germline-derived CDR1 and CDR2 are MDHEN and SYDVKM. The CDR3 contains 14 residues. CDR3 sequence reads: CASSFFVVNTEAFF. The CDR3 coding sequence is TGTGCCAGCAGTTTCTTCGTCGTCAACACTGAAGCTTTCTTT.

The rearrangement uses TRBV6-4 and TRBJ2-3; D possibly corresponds to TRBD1 (5 bases). The CDR3 runs 13 residues. Trimming pared 3 bases from V and 5 bases from J, leaving 9 bases between. Germline CDR1 MRHNA, CDR2 SNTAGT. Written as DNA, the CDR3 is TGTGCCAGCAGTGAACAGGTACAAGATACGCAGTATTTT. This codes for CASSEQVQDTQYF.

This clone has a single count. The chain links TRBV28 to TRBJ1-5; D may be TRBD1 (5 bases). Trimming shortened V by 3 bases and J by 4 bases, and 22 bases separated the two germline ends. Germline CDR1 reads MDHEN; CDR2 reads SYDVKM. The CDR3 extends over 18 amino acids. The CDR3 loop is CASSFRSWGVPWNQPQHF. DNA for the CDR3: TGTGCCAGCAGTTTTAGATCTTGGGGGGTACCATGGAATCAGCCCCAGCATTTT.

This clone was counted between two and nine times. The V gene is TRBV19, the J gene TRBJ2-7; the match to TRBD1 covers 11 bases. V gave up 8 bases and J gave up 4 bases; unmatched junction bases: 10. This CDR3 is 15 amino acids long. The V gene's germline CDR1 is LNHDA and CDR2 SQIVND (reference sequence). Here the CDR3 DNA reads TGTGCCAGTCGGAAAGGACAGGGGGCGTTTTACGAGCAGTACTTC. This sequence encodes CASRKGQGAFYEQYF.